The rows below give T cell receptor beta chains drawn from one sample of a study of T cell responses to AZD1222 COVID-19 vaccine. Clones were sequenced by immunoSEQ multiplex PCR, and TCRdb holds only the in-frame ones, with some missing. The sample yields 45,000 to 55,000 clones, 65% to 90% seen once. Sequences were derived from peripheral blood, sampled 28 days after the second AZD1222 dose. Receptors were obtained from an adult who received the AZD1222 COVID-19 vaccine. The conserved cysteine and the conserved F or W are not part of the CDR3 here. The order of the fields is V gene, clone size, CDR3 protein. Only part of the rows carry a size: once, few, many, or a class if the clone is expanded.

TRBV28	-	ALRKANTEAF
TRBV29-1	-	SVGGPTVTGELF
TRBV11-3	-	ASSLRGGGTEAF
TRBV20-1	-	SASRDSTYEQY
TRBV6-4	-	ASSDSIGDTEAF
TRBV5-1	-	ASSLEGGNSPLH
TRBV28	-	ASSFSGRSSYEQY
TRBV10-3	-	ATRGLAGDEQY
TRBV7-2	-	ASAGGQGAYTGNTIY
TRBV24-1	-	ATSASLAGQETQY
TRBV19	-	ASSMGLGWY
TRBV3-1/TRBV3-2	-	ASSPGDSLNYGYT
TRBV7-3	-	ASTPGVDGELF
TRBV28	-	ASSPPGTGQPQH
TRBV2	-	ASSQRSGTGNGYT
TRBV7-9	-	ASSLALRGLAGIGELF
TRBV30	few	ASSGATNEKLF
TRBV7-9	-	ASSLLVSEQF
TRBV12-3/TRBV12-4	once	ASSQGAGGYT
TRBV27	-	ASSPRTVSTNEKLF
TRBV9	-	ASSVTSNREQY
TRBV7-8	-	ASSLQETQY
TRBV7-2	-	ASSITGYLYGYT
TRBV6-2/TRBV6-3	-	ASSYYVYSNTGELF
TRBV19	-	ASEDRGRVYEQF
TRBV19	few	ASSIRDGTYEQY
TRBV2	once	ASSEALRLAGGEQY
TRBV7-3	-	ASSLIGGGMNTEAF
TRBV18	-	ASSPPVGAETQY
TRBV28	-	ASSLGASYSNQPQH
TRBV18	-	ASSRGLAGLGPDTQY
TRBV7-9	-	ASSWVTGYWKDTQY
TRBV5-6	-	ASSSGLRPQH
TRBV19	-	ASSLTGSSYNEQF
TRBV7-2	few	ASSYWGGTGRSNEQF
TRBV9	-	ASSVGGASAEAF
TRBV19	-	ASRPTWSQGGDEQF
TRBV6-5	-	AGGLYEQY
TRBV27	-	ASRGGHVERTGELF
TRBV7-3	-	ASSTGPEHEQY
TRBV3-1/TRBV3-2	-	ASSQGLIGSPLH
TRBV28	-	ASSPRQGLISGNTIY
TRBV6-2/TRBV6-3	-	ASSYVSGAYEQY
TRBV10-3	few	AISESREGVPYGYT
TRBV19	-	ASSIDRGVNQPQH
TRBV4-2	-	ASSQARGGTSTDTQY
TRBV19	-	ASMNRAGPYSNQPQH
TRBV2	-	ASKEYAGRSSYEQY
TRBV3-1/TRBV3-2	-	ASSFQTSGKETQY
TRBV15	-	ATSRAEGSYEQY
TRBV19	-	ASSVLAGEGGSLF
TRBV5-1	-	ASSLGEAYEQY
TRBV27	-	ASSLNRAGNTIY
TRBV19	-	ASSPRQVGDSPLH
TRBV7-2	-	ASRKAVTGTDTQY
TRBV24-1	-	ATSDTGTGGNEKLF
TRBV19	-	ASSIDLWRGQPQH